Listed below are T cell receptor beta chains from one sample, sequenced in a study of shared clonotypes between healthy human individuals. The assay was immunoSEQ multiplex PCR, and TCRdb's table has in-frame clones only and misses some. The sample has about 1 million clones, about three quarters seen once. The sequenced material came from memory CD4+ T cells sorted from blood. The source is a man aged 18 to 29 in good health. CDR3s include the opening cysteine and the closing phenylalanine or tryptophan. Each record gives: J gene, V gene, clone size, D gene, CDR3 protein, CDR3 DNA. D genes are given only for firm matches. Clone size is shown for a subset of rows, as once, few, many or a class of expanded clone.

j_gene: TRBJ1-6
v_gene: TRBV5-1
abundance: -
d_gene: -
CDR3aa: CASSIDSYNSPLHF
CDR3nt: TGCGCCAGCAGCATAGACAGTTATAATTCACCCCTCCACTTT

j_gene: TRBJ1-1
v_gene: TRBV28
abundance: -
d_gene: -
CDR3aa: CASIYTRNTEAFF
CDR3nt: TGTGCCAGCATTTATACGAGGAACACTGAAGCTTTCTTT

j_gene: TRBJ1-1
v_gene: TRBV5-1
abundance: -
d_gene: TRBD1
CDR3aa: CASSPRDRVNTEAFF
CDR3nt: TGCGCCAGCAGCCCCCGGGACAGGGTGAACACTGAAGCTTTCTTT

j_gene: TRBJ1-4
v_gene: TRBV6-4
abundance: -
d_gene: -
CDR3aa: CASSDIGWVTNEKLFF
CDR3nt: TGTGCCAGCAGTGACATTGGGTGGGTTACTAATGAAAAACTGTTTTTT

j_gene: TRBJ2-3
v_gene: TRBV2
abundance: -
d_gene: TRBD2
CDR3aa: CASSDGVWGGDTQYF
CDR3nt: TGTGCCAGCAGTGACGGGGTGTGGGGGGGAGATACGCAGTATTTT

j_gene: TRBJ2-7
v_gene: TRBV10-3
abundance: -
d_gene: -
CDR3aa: CAISESGGTYEQYF
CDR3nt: TGTGCCATCAGTGAGTCCGGGGGAACCTACGAGCAGTACTTC

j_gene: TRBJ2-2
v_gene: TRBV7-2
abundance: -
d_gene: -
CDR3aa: CASSPWTAMNTGELFF
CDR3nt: TGTGCCAGCAGCCCGTGGACAGCCATGAACACCGGGGAGCTGTTTTTT

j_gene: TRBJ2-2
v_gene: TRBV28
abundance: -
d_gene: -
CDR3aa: CASSLTSSGNTGELFF
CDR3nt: TGTGCCAGCAGTTTGACTTCCAGCGGGAACACCGGGGAGCTGTTTTTT

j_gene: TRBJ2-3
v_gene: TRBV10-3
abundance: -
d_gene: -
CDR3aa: CAISDRTGTDTQYF
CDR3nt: TGTGCCATCAGTGATCGTACAGGCACAGATACGCAGTATTTT

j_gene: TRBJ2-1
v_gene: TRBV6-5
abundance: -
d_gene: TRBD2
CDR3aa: CASSYSGLAGVREQFF
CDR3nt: TGTGCCAGCAGTTACTCGGGACTAGCGGGAGTCCGGGAGCAGTTCTTC

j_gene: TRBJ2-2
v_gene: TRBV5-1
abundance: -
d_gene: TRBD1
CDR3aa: CASSSTGTGGTGELFF
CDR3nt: TGCGCCAGCAGCTCCACCGGGACAGGGGGCACCGGGGAGCTGTTTTTT

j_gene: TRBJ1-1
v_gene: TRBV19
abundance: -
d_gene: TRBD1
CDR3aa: CASSIRQGLGENTEAFF
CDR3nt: TGTGCCAGTAGTATCCGACAGGGCCTCGGGGAGAACACTGAAGCTTTCTTT

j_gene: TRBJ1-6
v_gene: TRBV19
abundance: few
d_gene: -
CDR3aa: CASGVGTSYNSPLHF
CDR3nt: TGTGCCAGTGGGGTTGGGACCTCCTATAATTCACCCCTCCACTTT

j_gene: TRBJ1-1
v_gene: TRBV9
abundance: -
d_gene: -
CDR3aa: CASSVEPGRGNTEAFF
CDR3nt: TGTGCCAGCAGCGTAGAACCCGGGAGAGGGAACACTGAAGCTTTCTTT

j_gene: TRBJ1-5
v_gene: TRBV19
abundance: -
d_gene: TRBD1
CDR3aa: CASSKTGTGGDQPQHF
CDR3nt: TGTGCCAGTAGTAAAACCGGGACAGGGGGCGATCAGCCCCAGCATTTT

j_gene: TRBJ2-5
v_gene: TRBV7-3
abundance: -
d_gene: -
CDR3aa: CASSFAGTQETQYF
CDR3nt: TGTGCCAGCAGCTTTGCCGGGACCCAAGAGACCCAGTACTTC

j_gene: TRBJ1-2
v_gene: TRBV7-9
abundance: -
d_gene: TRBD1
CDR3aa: CASSFPGTGGSYGYTF
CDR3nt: TGTGCCAGCAGCTTCCCCGGGACAGGGGGCTCTTATGGCTACACCTTC

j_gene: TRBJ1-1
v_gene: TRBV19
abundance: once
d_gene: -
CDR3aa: CASSPRGLTEAFF
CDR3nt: TGTGCCAGTAGTCCGAGAGGGTTGACTGAAGCTTTCTTT

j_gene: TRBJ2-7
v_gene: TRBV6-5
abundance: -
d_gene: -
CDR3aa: CASSYGGPYEQYF
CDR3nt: TGTGCCAGCAGTTACGGGGGCCCTTACGAGCAGTACTTC

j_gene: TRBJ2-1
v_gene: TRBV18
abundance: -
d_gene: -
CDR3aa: CASSPLGLYNEQFF
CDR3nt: TGTGCCAGCTCACCATTGGGGCTTTACAATGAGCAGTTCTTC

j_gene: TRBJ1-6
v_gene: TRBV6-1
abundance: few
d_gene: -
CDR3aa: CASWGSPLHF
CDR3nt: TGTGCCAGCTGGGGGTCACCCCTCCACTTT

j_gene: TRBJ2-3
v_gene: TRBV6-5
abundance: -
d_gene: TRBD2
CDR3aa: CASSPGLPQYF
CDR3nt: TGTGCCAGCAGTCCGGGACTACCGCAGTATTTT

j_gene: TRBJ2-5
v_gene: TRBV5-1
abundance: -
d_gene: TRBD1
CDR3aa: CASSLKFGTAETQYF
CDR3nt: TGCGCCAGCAGCTTGAAGTTCGGGACAGCTGAGACCCAGTACTTC

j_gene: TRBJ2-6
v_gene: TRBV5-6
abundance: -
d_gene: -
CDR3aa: CASSLYHSSGANVLTF
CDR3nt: TGTGCCAGCAGCTTGTACCACAGCTCTGGGGCCAACGTCCTGACTTTC

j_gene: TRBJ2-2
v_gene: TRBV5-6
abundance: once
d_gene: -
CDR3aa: CASSSQGRASTGELFF
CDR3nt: TGTGCCAGCAGCTCCCAGGGCAGGGCCAGCACCGGGGAGCTGTTTTTT

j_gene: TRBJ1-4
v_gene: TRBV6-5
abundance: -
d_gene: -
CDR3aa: CASGGVTNEKLFF
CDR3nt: TGTGCCAGCGGGGGGGTAACTAATGAAAAACTGTTTTTT

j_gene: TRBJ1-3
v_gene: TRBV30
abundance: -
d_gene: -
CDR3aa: CAWGPGSGSGNTIYF
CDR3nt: TGTGCCTGGGGCCCTGGCAGTGGCTCTGGAAACACCATATATTTT

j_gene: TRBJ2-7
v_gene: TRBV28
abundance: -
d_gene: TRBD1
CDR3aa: CASSPGQGRYEQYF
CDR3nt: TGTGCCAGCAGCCCCGGACAGGGGCGATACGAGCAGTACTTC

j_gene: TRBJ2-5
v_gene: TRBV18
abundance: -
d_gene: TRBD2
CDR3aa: CASLAGDQETQYF
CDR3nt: TGTGCCAGCTTAGCGGGGGACCAAGAGACCCAGTACTTC

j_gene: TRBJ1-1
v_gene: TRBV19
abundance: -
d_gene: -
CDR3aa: CASKGRGEAFF
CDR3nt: TGTGCCAGTAAGGGGCGGGGTGAAGCTTTCTTT

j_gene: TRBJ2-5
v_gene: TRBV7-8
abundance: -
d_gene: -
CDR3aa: CASSSLKSWDRETQYF
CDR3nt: TGTGCCAGCAGCTCGTTGAAATCCTGGGATCGAGAGACCCAGTACTTC

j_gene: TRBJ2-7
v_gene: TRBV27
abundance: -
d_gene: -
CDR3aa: CASSLKVGGAYEQYF
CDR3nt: TGTGCCAGCAGTTTAAAGGTTGGCGGGGCCTACGAGCAGTACTTC

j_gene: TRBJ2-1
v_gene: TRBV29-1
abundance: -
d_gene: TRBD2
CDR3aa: CSVEVLAGTYNEQFF
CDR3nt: TGCAGCGTCGAAGTTCTAGCGGGGACATACAATGAGCAGTTCTTC

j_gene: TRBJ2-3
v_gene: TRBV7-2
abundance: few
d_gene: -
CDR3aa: CASSPGLSTSTDTQYF
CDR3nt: TGTGCCAGCAGCCCGGGACTGTCAACTAGCACAGATACGCAGTATTTT

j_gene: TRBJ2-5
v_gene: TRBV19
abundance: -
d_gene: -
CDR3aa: CASSYNRGLQETQYF
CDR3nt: TGTGCCAGTAGTTACAACAGGGGACTCCAAGAGACCCAGTACTTC

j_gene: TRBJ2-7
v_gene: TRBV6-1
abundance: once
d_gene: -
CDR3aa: CASARDNVYEQYF
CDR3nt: TGTGCCAGCGCCCGGGACAACGTCTACGAGCAGTACTTC

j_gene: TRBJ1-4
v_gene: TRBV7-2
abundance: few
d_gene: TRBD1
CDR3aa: CASSLSGQVDEKLFF
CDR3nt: TGTGCCAGCAGCTTATCGGGACAGGTTGATGAAAAACTGTTTTTT

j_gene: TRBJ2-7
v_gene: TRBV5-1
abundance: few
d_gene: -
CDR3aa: CASSLADSAAYYEQYF
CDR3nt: TGCGCCAGCAGCTTGGCCGACAGCGCTGCTTACTACGAGCAGTACTTC

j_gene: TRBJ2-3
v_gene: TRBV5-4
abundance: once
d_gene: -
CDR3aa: CASSFMGVPRRTDTQYF
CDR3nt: TGTGCCAGCAGCTTTATGGGGGTCCCCAGGCGCACAGATACGCAGTATTTT

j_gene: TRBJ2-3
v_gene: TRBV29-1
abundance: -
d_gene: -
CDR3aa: CSVVRGTDTQYF
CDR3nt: TGCAGCGTTGTCAGGGGCACAGATACGCAGTATTTT

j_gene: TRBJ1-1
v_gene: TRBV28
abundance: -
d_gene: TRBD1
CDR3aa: CASTEGQTMNTEAFF
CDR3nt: TGTGCCAGCACCGAGGGACAGACTATGAACACTGAAGCTTTCTTT

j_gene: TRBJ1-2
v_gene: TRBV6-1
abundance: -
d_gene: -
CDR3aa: CASTTGRGPYGYTF
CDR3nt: TGTGCCAGCACCACAGGAAGGGGCCCCTATGGCTACACCTTC

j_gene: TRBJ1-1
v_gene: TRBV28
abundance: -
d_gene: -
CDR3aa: CASSLRNQIEAFF
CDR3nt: TGTGCCAGCAGTTTACGGAATCAGATTGAAGCTTTCTTT

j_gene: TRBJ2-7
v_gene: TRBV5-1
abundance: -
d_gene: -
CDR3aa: CASSLGGRSSSYEQYF
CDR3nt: TGCGCCAGCAGCTTGGGGGGACGGTCGAGCTCCTACGAGCAGTACTTC

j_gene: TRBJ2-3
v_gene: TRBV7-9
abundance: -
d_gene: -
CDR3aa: CASSLPPDTQYF
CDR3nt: TGTGCCAGCAGCTTACCCCCAGATACGCAGTATTTT

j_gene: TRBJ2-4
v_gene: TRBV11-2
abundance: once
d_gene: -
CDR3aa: CASSPSMGWEDIQYF
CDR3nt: TGTGCCAGCAGCCCCTCCATGGGGTGGGAAGACATTCAGTACTTC

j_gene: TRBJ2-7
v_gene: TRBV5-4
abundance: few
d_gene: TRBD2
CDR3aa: CASSLGAGGPLNEQYF
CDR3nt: TGTGCCAGCAGCTTGGGAGCGGGAGGGCCGCTCAACGAGCAGTACTTC

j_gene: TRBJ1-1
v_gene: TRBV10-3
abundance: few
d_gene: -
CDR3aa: CAISEEAPRGEAFF
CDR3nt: TGTGCCATCAGTGAAGAGGCTCCCAGGGGTGAAGCTTTCTTT

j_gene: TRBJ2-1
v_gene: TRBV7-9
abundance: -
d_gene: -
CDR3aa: CASSLGQRSDYNEQFF
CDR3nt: TGTGCCAGCAGCTTGGGACAACGGAGCGACTACAATGAGCAGTTCTTC

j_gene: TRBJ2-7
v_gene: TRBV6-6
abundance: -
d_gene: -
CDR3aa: CASTQLRDGTYEQYF
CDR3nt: TGTGCCAGCACCCAACTCCGGGACGGTACCTACGAGCAGTACTTC

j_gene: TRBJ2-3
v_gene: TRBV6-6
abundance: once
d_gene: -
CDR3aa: CASSFAIAGTDTQYF
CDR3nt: TGTGCCAGCAGTTTCGCTATAGCGGGCACAGATACGCAGTATTTT

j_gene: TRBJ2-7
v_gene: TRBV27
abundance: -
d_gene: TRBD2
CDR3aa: CASRLSGTSGYEQYF
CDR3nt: TGTGCCAGCAGGTTGAGTGGGACTAGCGGTTACGAGCAGTACTTC